Below are 25 T cell receptor beta chains sequenced from a single sample in a study of T cell responses to AZD1222 COVID-19 vaccine. Profiling relied on immunoSEQ multiplex PCR, and the TCRdb table lists in-frame clones only, not all of them. The repertoire includes 150,000 to 250,000 clones, approximately 93% of them detected once, and approximately 1% sits in the top ten. The material sequenced was peripheral blood, taken 28 days after the second AZD1222 dose. Receptors originate from an adult who received the AZD1222 COVID-19 vaccine.

The genes are TRBV19 and TRBJ1-1; 9 positions match TRBD1. The germline CDR1 and CDR2 sequences are LNHDA and SQIVND (reference sequence). The J segment lost 1 base and the V segment lost 6 bases, leaving 3 bases of the junction unmatched. This CDR3 spans 14 amino acids. CDR3 nucleotide sequence: TGTGCCAGTAGCAGGACAGGGGAGAACACTGAAGCTTTCTTT. Its protein product is CASSRTGENTEAFF.

The rearrangement links TRBV2 to TRBJ1-6; D is uncertain. Germline CDR1 reads SNHLY; CDR2 reads FYNNEI. This CDR3 region has 14 residues. The V and J ends lost 6 bases and 0 bases respectively, with 6 bases between them. Here the CDR3 reads CASSRNSYNSPLHF. The CDR3 bases are TGTGCCAGCAGCCGAAACTCCTATAATTCACCCCTCCACTTT.

The chain is built from TRBV19 and TRBJ1-2; 9 bases are a match to TRBD1. Germline V gene data show CDR1 as LNHDA and CDR2 as SQIVND (reference sequence). CDR3 length equals 16 residues. Trimming took 3 bases from V and 2 from J; bases not matched to a gene: 7. The CDR3 DNA reads TGTGCCAGTAGTATTGGAGGACAGGGGACGAACTATGGCTACACCTTC. This codes for CASSIGGQGTNYGYTF.

The CDR3 DNA follows: TGTGCCAGCAGCCTCATGGGAGGCGGGGAGCTGTTTTTT. Protein: CASSLMGGGELFF. The chain has TRBV14 and TRBJ2-2; tentative D call: TRBD2 (6 bases). In germline, CDR1 is SGHDN, CDR2 FVKESK. V was shortened by 4 bases and J by 7 bases, with 10 bases between the two germline ends. The CDR3 loop spans 13 amino acids. The variable domain in full, with the rest retrieved from reference TRBV14 and TRBJ2-2, is EAGVTQFPSHSVIEKGQTVTLRCDPISGHDNLYWYRRVMGKEIKFLLHFVKESKQDESGMPNNRFLAERTGGTYSTLKVQPAELEDSGVYFCASSLMGGGELFFGEGSRLTVL.

The chain uses TRBV4-3 and TRBJ2-7; 10 bases match TRBD2. Losses at the gene ends were 0 bases for V and 0 bases for J; bases not matched to a gene: 14. Germline CDR1 and CDR2: LGHNA and YSLEER. The CDR3 length is 20 residues. The CDR3 coding sequence is TGCGCCAGCAGCCAAGACGCCCTAAGTCCTAGCGGGGGTTTCTCCTACGAGCAGTACTTC. As protein: CASSQDALSPSGGFSYEQYF.

The chain recombines TRBV14 with TRBJ2-1, with 8 nucleotides matching TRBD2. Trimming took 5 bases from V and 6 from J; bases not matched to a gene: 6. The CDR3 is 14 amino acids. Germline CDR1 SGHDN, CDR2 FVKESK. In DNA form, the CDR3 reads TGTGCCAGCAGCTGGGGGACTAGATTCAATGAGCAGTTCTTC. Protein sequence: CASSWGTRFNEQFF.

V is TRBV6-5 and J is TRBJ1-4; TRBD1 is a possible D gene (6 bases). V lost 0 bases, J lost 10 bases, and 15 bases lay in between. Per germline, CDR1 MNHEY and CDR2 SVGAGI. There are 15 residues in the CDR3. CDR3 region: CASSYSEGGRVKLFF. As DNA, the CDR3 is TGTGCCAGCAGTTACTCGGAGGGGGGTCGGGTAAAACTGTTTTTT.

The rearrangement joins TRBV7-8 to TRBJ1-5; 8 bases are shared with TRBD1. Looked up from germline, CDR1 is SGHVS and CDR2 is FQNEAQ. This CDR3 contains 15 residues. After removal of 5 bases from V and 0 bases from J, the junction contained 3 bases not matched to a gene. DNA of the CDR3: TGTGCCAGCAGCAAGGACAGGGCTAGCAATCAGCCCCAGCATTTT. Translation: CASSKDRASNQPQHF.

The J gene is TRBJ1-2, the V gene TRBV7-9; D is ambiguous. The V and J ends lost 5 bases and 3 bases respectively, with 16 bases between them. This CDR3 region has 15 residues. Germline CDR1 reads SEHNR; CDR2 reads FQNEAQ (reference sequence). The CDR3 nucleotides are TGTGCCAGCAGCCCAGCAATCGGACTGGACTATGGCTACACCTTC. Its translation is CASSPAIGLDYGYTF.

The V gene is TRBV18, the J gene TRBJ2-7; D uncertain. Germline V CDR1 and CDR2: KGHSH, LQKENI. The CDR3 contains 16 residues. Trimming left V 0 bases short and J 0 bases short, with 12 bases between. CDR3 residues: CASSPPASRSSYEQYF. DNA of the CDR3: TGTGCCAGCTCACCACCCGCGTCCCGGAGCTCCTACGAGCAGTACTTC.

Only a few counts were recorded for this clone. The chain employs TRBV5-1 and TRBJ2-1, with D perhaps TRBD2 (5 bases). The V and J ends lost 0 bases and 2 bases respectively, with 9 bases between them. The CDR3 has 15 residues. Germline V gives CDR1 SGHRS, CDR2 YFSETQ. CDR3 amino acids: CASSLAVGAYNEQFF. For the CDR3, the DNA is TGCGCCAGCAGCTTGGCCGTGGGAGCCTACAATGAGCAGTTCTTC. Filled out from reference TRBV5-1 and TRBJ2-1, the complete variable domain reads KAGVTQTPRYLIKTRGQQVTLSCSPISGHRSVSWYQQTPGQGLQFLFEYFSETQRNKGNFPGRFSGRQFSNSRSEMNVSTLELGDSALYLCASSLAVGAYNEQFFGPGTRLTVL.

As DNA, the CDR3 is TGTGCCAGCAGTTCCAGGGGAGCGGGGTTCACCGGGGAGCTGTTTTTT. As protein: CASSSRGAGFTGELFF. The rearrangement uses TRBV2 and TRBJ2-2, with D perhaps matching TRBD2 (7 bases). The CDR3 contains 16 residues. Between the trimmed V and J ends, which lost 5 bases and 4 bases, there was a span of 17 bases. Germline CDR1 reads SNHLY; CDR2 reads FYNNEI.

The genes are TRBV7-9 and TRBJ1-5; 8 bases map to TRBD1. V trimming: 5 bases; J trimming: 0 bases; junction bases outside the gene matches: 3. The CDR3 loop spans 15 amino acids. In germline, CDR1 is SEHNR, CDR2 FQNEAQ (reference sequence). CDR3 DNA: TGTGCCAGCAGCCGGACAGGGAATAGCAATCAGCCCCAGCATTTT. It translates to CASSRTGNSNQPQHF. The complete variable domain, with remaining parts taken from reference TRBV7-9 and TRBJ1-5, reads DTGVSQNPRHKITKRGQNVTFRCDPISEHNRLYWYRQTLGQGPEFLTYFQNEAQLEKSRLLSDRFSAERPKGSFSTLEIQRTEQGDSAMYLCASSRTGNSNQPQHFGDGTRLSIL.

This rearrangement joins TRBV14 to TRBJ2-7; TRBD1 might be the D (6 bases). Trimming pared 1 base from V and 6 bases from J, leaving 19 bases between. The CDR3 sequence is 16 residues long. The germline CDR1 and CDR2 sequences are SGHDN and FVKESK. CDR3 nucleotide sequence: TGTGCCAGCAGCCAAGGGCAGGGGCAACTCCGGGGCGAGCAGTACTTC. This encodes CASSQGQGQLRGEQYF.

The V and J genes are TRBV7-3 and TRBJ1-1, with 12 bases identical to TRBD1. CDR3 size: 17 residues. V lost 5 bases and J lost 4; bases outside the gene matches: 11. Per the germline V gene, CDR1 is SGHTA and CDR2 is FQGTGA. The CDR3 sequence: CASSPAGTGGKGTEAFF. DNA of the CDR3: TGTGCCAGCAGCCCCGCTGGGACAGGGGGCAAGGGCACTGAAGCTTTCTTT. The whole variable domain, remainder taken from reference TRBV7-3 and TRBJ1-1, is GAGVSQTPSNKVTEKGKYVELRCDPISGHTALYWYRQSLGQGPEFLIYFQGTGAADDSGLPNDRFFAVRPEGSVSTLKIQRTERGDSAVYLCASSPAGTGGKGTEAFFGQGTRLTVV.

CDR3 region: CASSTRDDYEQYF. Written as DNA, the CDR3 is TGTGCCAGCAGCACCCGGGACGACTACGAGCAGTACTTC. The chain links TRBV9 to TRBJ2-7; D tentatively reads TRBD1 or TRBD2 (5 bases each). The CDR3 consists of 13 residues. Per the germline V gene, CDR1 is SGDLS and CDR2 is YYNGEE. Trimming took 4 bases from V and 3 from J, leaving 11 bases between them.

The chain carries TRBV10-3 and TRBJ2-2, with 9 bases identical to TRBD1. The CDR3 has 18 amino acids. Germline V CDR1 and CDR2: ENHRY, SYGVKD. J gave up 2 bases and V 5 bases, and 12 bases lay outside the gene matches. Written as DNA, the CDR3 is TGTGCCATCAGTCCCGGGACAGGGCTGGGGGTAAACACCGGGGAGCTGTTTTTT. Its translation: CAISPGTGLGVNTGELFF.

V usage is TRBV3-1 (or the pseudogene TRBV3-2) and J usage is TRBJ1-2, with TRBD1 identical over 8 bases. The germline gives CDR1 LGHDT, CDR2 YNNKEL (reference sequence). The CDR3 totals 16 residues. Germline trimming cut 2 bases from V and 4 bases from J; bases unmatched to any gene: 9. DNA for the CDR3: TGTGCCAGCAGCCAATCGCCCGGACAGGGTCTCTATGGCTACACCTTC. Its translation: CASSQSPGQGLYGYTF.

This chain links TRBV7-9 with TRBJ1-1; D not resolved. CDR3 length equals 13 residues. Germline-derived CDR1 and CDR2 are SEHNR and FQNEAQ (reference sequence). V gave up 1 base and J gave up 0 bases, with 3 bases separating them. CDR3 DNA: TGTGCCAGCAGCTTAGATATGAACACTGAAGCTTTCTTT. It is translated as CASSLDMNTEAFF.

Worth noting for this clone: The same CDR3 is also encoded by other DNA sequences in this sample. The rearrangement links TRBV6-1 to TRBJ1-1; D unresolved. The CDR3 consists of 13 residues. Looked up from germline, CDR1 is MNHNS and CDR2 is SASEGT. Trimming cost V 2 bases and J 4 bases, with 8 bases left between them. CDR3: CASSELGGTEAFF. The CDR3 coding sequence is TGTGCCAGCAGTGAACTAGGTGGCACTGAAGCTTTCTTT.

Only one count was recorded for this clone. The rearrangement joins TRBV19 to TRBJ1-5; D possibly corresponds to TRBD1 (6 bases). The germline V gene has CDR1 LNHDA and CDR2 SQIVND (reference sequence). Trimming shortened V by 3 bases and J by 3 bases, and 21 bases separated the two germline ends. The CDR3 contains 18 residues. The DNA of the CDR3 is TGTGCCAGTAGTATGAGGCAGGGGCGGATCAGAGACAATCAGCCCCAGCATTTT. Translated: CASSMRQGRIRDNQPQHF.

The rearrangement links TRBV11-2 to TRBJ1-4; D not certain. CDR3 length: 12 amino acids. Trimming stripped 5 bases from V and 7 bases from J, with 8 bases between. Germline V gene lookup returns CDR1 SGHAT and CDR2 FQNNGV. The DNA of the CDR3 is TGTGCCAGCAGCGCCCGCCCTGAAAAACTGTTTTTT. Its translation is CASSARPEKLFF.

The chain uses TRBV28 and TRBJ1-4; D not resolved. The length of the CDR3 is 14 residues. Per germline, CDR1 MDHEN and CDR2 SYDVKM. The V end lost 2 bases, the J end lost 0 bases, and 4 bases lay between the germline ends. The CDR3 protein is CASSLDATNEKLFF. CDR3 nucleotides: TGTGCCAGCAGTTTAGATGCAACTAATGAAAAACTGTTTTTT.

This clone was recorded only once. V and J are TRBV9 and TRBJ2-1; 7 bases match TRBD1. V trimming: 4 bases; J trimming: 3 bases; junction bases outside the gene matches: 4. There are 14 residues in the CDR3. Germline CDR1 is SGDLS and CDR2 is YYNGEE. The CDR3 region is CASSPRQGYNEQFF. The CDR3 nucleotides read TGTGCCAGCAGCCCCAGACAGGGCTACAATGAGCAGTTCTTC.

This rearrangement joins TRBV6-5 to TRBJ2-3; tentatively, D is TRBD2 (5 bases). From germline, CDR1 is MNHEY and CDR2 SVGAGI. This CDR3 has 15 residues. The V end lost 2 bases, the J end lost 5 bases, and 14 bases lay between the germline ends. CDR3 nucleotides: TGTGCCAGCAGTTACCCCCTCGGGATCGGAGATACGCAGTATTTT. It specifies CASSYPLGIGDTQYF.